What follows are 14 T cell receptor beta chains derived from one specimen sequenced in a study of T cell repertoires in ileal Crohn's disease. Measured with immunoSEQ multiplex PCR; TCRdb has only the in-frame clones, and not every one. This table holds 710 or so clones, roughly 80% found once. Material: ileal tissue. These receptors originate from an adult with Crohn's disease.

The chain uses TRBV10-2 and TRBJ2-1; 8 nucleotides line up with TRBD1. The V gene end was trimmed by 2 bases and the J gene end by 8 bases; junction bases not matched to a gene: 5. This CDR3 is built from 14 residues. The V gene's germline CDR1 is WSHSY and CDR2 SAAADI. As DNA, the CDR3 is TGCGCCAGCAGTGAGCTAGGACAGGGTTATGAGCAGTTCTTC. Residues: CASSELGQGYEQFF.

The chain recombines TRBV28 with TRBJ2-7; no clear D gene. V gave up 3 bases and J gave up 2 bases, with 8 bases separating them. CDR3 length: 13 residues. Germline V gives CDR1 MDHEN, CDR2 SYDVKM. The CDR3 region is CASSFKATYEQYF. CDR3 in DNA: TGTGCCAGCAGTTTCAAAGCCACCTACGAGCAGTACTTC.

The chain combines TRBV7-8 with TRBJ2-6; D is uncertain. Germline CDR1 SGHVS, CDR2 FQNEAQ. Trimming removed 6 bases at V and 4 bases at J, with 13 bases between. The CDR3 runs 15 residues. This CDR3 is CASSSQESGANVLTF. In nucleotides, the CDR3 is TGTGCCAGCAGTTCCCAGGAATCCGGGGCCAACGTCCTGACTTTC.

The chain carries TRBV5-1 and TRBJ1-1; 7 bases map to TRBD1. The germline V gene encodes CDR1 SGHRS and CDR2 YFSETQ. V was clipped by 9 bases and J by 5 bases; unmatched bases: 13. This CDR3 spans 14 amino acids. The CDR3 nucleotides are TGCGCCACCAGAGACAGGGTGAAAAATACTGAAGCTTTCTTT. Translating it yields CATRDRVKNTEAFF.

The rearrangement uses TRBV6-1 and TRBJ1-2, with D possibly matching TRBD1 (5 bases). Trimming shortened V by 7 bases and J by 3 bases, and 18 bases separated the two germline ends. CDR3 length: 15 residues. Per the germline V gene, CDR1 is MNHNS and CDR2 is SASEGT. CDR3 region: CASTRERGVDYGYTF. CDR3 nucleotides: TGTGCCAGCACACGGGAGCGGGGGGTGGACTATGGCTACACCTTC.

The chain recombines TRBV19 with TRBJ2-1; 13 nucleotides agree with TRBD2. CDR3 length: 21 amino acids. Germline assignment: CDR1 LNHDA and CDR2 SQIVND (reference sequence). J was trimmed by 7 bases and V by 0 bases; bases with no gene match: 18. The CDR3 spells CASSIEAPPLGLAGAGNEQFF. The DNA for the CDR3 is TGTGCCAGTAGTATAGAAGCACCACCTCTCGGACTAGCGGGAGCGGGGAATGAGCAGTTCTTC.

This chain uses TRBV19 with TRBJ2-7; 7 bases agree with TRBD2. Germline CDR1 is LNHDA and CDR2 is SQIVND (reference sequence). The trim removed 3 bases at V and 6 bases at J, leaving 5 bases unmatched. The CDR3 has 13 residues. The CDR3 nucleotides read TGTGCCAGTAGTATTGCGGGGGTACGCGAGCAGTACTTC. This gives the protein CASSIAGVREQYF.

J is TRBJ1-5 and V is TRBV5-5; 7 bases are shared with TRBD1. This CDR3 is 15 amino acids long. Trimming removed 5 bases from V and 6 bases from J; junction bases left unmatched: 11. Per germline, CDR1 SGHKS and CDR2 YYEKEE (reference sequence). The CDR3, as DNA: TGTGCCAGCAGACCGAACGACAGGGTGAGTCAGCCCCAGCATTTT. Protein product: CASRPNDRVSQPQHF. The full variable domain, rest sourced from reference TRBV5-5 and TRBJ1-5, is DAGVTQSPTHLIKTRGQQVTLRCSPISGHKSVSWYQQVLGQGPQFIFQYYEKEERGRGNFPDRFSARQFPNYSSELNVNALLLGDSALYLCASRPNDRVSQPQHFGDGTRLSIL.

The chain has TRBV7-9 and TRBJ2-1; unclear D gene. The CDR3 covers 14 residues. The germline gives CDR1 SEHNR, CDR2 FQNEAQ (reference sequence). The ends were cut back, 4 bases at V and 4 bases at J, with 11 bases in the middle. CDR3 sequence: CASSYELSYNEQFF. The CDR3 DNA is TGTGCCAGCAGCTATGAACTAAGTTACAATGAGCAGTTCTTC.

The rearrangement links TRBV5-1 to TRBJ2-1; TRBD2 might be the D (6 bases). This CDR3 region has 13 residues. The V end lost 6 bases, the J end lost 3 bases, and 10 bases lay between the germline ends. Germline V lookup: CDR1 SGHRS, CDR2 YFSETQ. The CDR3 DNA sequence: TGCGCCAGCATGAACGGGAGCTACAATGAGCAGTTCTTC. Translating gives CASMNGSYNEQFF.

The chain links TRBV6-1 to TRBJ1-1; 8 bases fit TRBD1. Germline CDR1 reads MNHNS; CDR2 reads SASEGT. The CDR3 sequence is 14 residues long. Germline trimming cut 8 bases from V and 1 base from J; bases unmatched to any gene: 6. The CDR3 nucleotides read TGTGCCAGCGCTAGACAGGGGTCGAACACTGAAGCTTTCTTT. Encoded protein: CASARQGSNTEAFF.

The chain has TRBV28 and TRBJ1-2, with D perhaps TRBD1 (5 bases). Germline CDR1 reads MDHEN; CDR2 reads SYDVKM. The V end was cut by 7 bases, the J end by 3 bases, with 12 bases between. The CDR3 is 13 residues long. CDR3 protein: CASTKTDHYGYTF. The CDR3 DNA sequence: TGTGCCAGCACCAAGACAGATCACTATGGCTACACCTTC.

The V and J genes are TRBV4-1 and TRBJ2-7; maybe TRBD1 (5 bases). CDR1 MGHRA and CDR2 YSYEKL come from the germline V gene. The CDR3 length is 14 residues. The V end was cut by 0 bases, the J end by 7 bases, with 13 bases between. CDR3 nucleotides: TGCGCCAGCAGCCAAGATCAAAAGGGGTGGGAGCAGTACTTC. Its protein is CASSQDQKGWEQYF.

The chain combines TRBV9 with TRBJ2-1, with a weak D call TRBD2 (6 bases). The V gene lost 3 bases and the J gene lost 7 bases, with 11 bases spanning the gap. Germline lookup yields CDR1 SGDLS and CDR2 YYNGEE. The CDR3 consists of 13 residues. CDR3 in amino acids: CASSGGGLNEQFF. The CDR3 bases are TGTGCCAGCAGCGGGGGCGGACTAAATGAGCAGTTCTTC.